Presented here are 21 T cell receptor beta chains from one specimen sequenced in a study of T-cell memory formation after mild COVID-19. TCRdb independently ran MiXCR on the 5' RACE reads; one entry per CDR3 protein. The table lists approximately 65,000 distinct CDR3 sequences, around 10% of them singletons. The specimen sequenced was PBMCs or a T cell subset sorted from them (not recorded which). These receptors came from a man between 18 and 29 years old who had mild COVID-19 (a few samples of this study predate the infection). Cell type and time point are not known.

Ten or more counts support this clonotype. This rearrangement joins TRBV7-2 to TRBJ2-3; D is tentatively TRBD1 or TRBD2 (5 bases each). Germline V lookup: CDR1 SGHTA, CDR2 FQGNSA. The CDR3 is 16 residues long. The V end was cut by 1 base, the J end by 2 bases, with 13 bases between. CDR3 in amino acids: CASSLEAWGNTDTQYF. Written as DNA, the CDR3 is TGTGCCAGCAGCTTAGAGGCGTGGGGGAACACAGATACGCAGTATTTT.

The table lists this clonotype with a few counts. The chain couples TRBV18 to TRBJ2-1; 11 nucleotides align to TRBD2. J was trimmed by 3 bases and V by 3 bases; bases with no gene match: 4. Germline CDR1 is KGHSH and CDR2 is LQKENI. The CDR3 spans 16 residues. The DNA of the CDR3 is TGTGCCAGCTCACCCTTAGCGGGGGGGAACTACAATGAGCAGTTCTTC. This gives the protein CASSPLAGGNYNEQFF. The full variable domain, its missing parts supplied by reference TRBV18 and TRBJ2-1, is NAGVMQNPRHLVRRRGQEARLRCSPMKGHSHVYWYRQLPEEGLKFMVYLQKENIIDESGMPKERFSAEFPKEGPSILRIQQVVRGDSAAYFCASSPLAGGNYNEQFFGPGTRLTVL.

This sequence joins TRBV5-4 and TRBJ2-2, with D tentatively TRBD1 (5 bases). Germline CDR1 is SGHNT and CDR2 is YYREEE (reference sequence). The CDR3 totals 14 residues. V lost 7 bases and J lost 3, with 13 bases in between. CDR3 region: CASCQGVDTGELFF. CDR3 bases: TGTGCCAGCTGCCAGGGTGTGGACACCGGGGAGCTGTTTTTT.

This clonotype has at least ten counts. The rearrangement links TRBV10-3 to TRBJ2-2, with D possibly TRBD2 on 6 matching bases. The CDR3 is made up of 14 amino acids. Germline V gene lookup returns CDR1 ENHRY and CDR2 SYGVKD. V gave up 3 bases and J gave up 4 bases, with 9 bases separating them. CDR3 sequence (DNA): TGTGCCATCAGTGAACTAGCTAGCACCGGGGAGCTGTTTTTT. This codes for CAISELASTGELFF.

This clonotype occurred a few times. V usage is TRBV11-3 and J usage is TRBJ2-7; perhaps TRBD2 as D (5 bases). This CDR3 contains 12 residues. Trimming stripped 5 bases from V and 13 bases from J, with 18 bases between. The germline V gene encodes CDR1 SGHNT and CDR2 YENEEA. This CDR3 reads CASSPYGGALYF. CDR3 bases: TGTGCCAGCAGCCCCTACGGAGGCGCGTTATACTTC.

This clonotype showed up just a few times. The V call is TRBV7-2, the J call TRBJ2-1; tentative D call: TRBD1 (6 bases). Per the germline V gene, CDR1 is SGHTA and CDR2 is FQGNSA. The CDR3 covers 15 residues. Between the trimmed V and J ends, which lost 1 base and 2 bases, there was a span of 9 bases. Written as DNA, the CDR3 is TGTGCCAGCAGCTTAGATGCAGGGGCCTACAATGAGCAGTTCTTC. Amino acid sequence: CASSLDAGAYNEQFF.

This clonotype was observed at least ten times. This sequence joins TRBV12-3 or TRBV12-4 and TRBJ1-6; D perhaps matches TRBD1 (5 bases). The CDR3 has 15 amino acids. V gave up 5 bases and J gave up 0 bases, with 8 bases separating them. The chain's CDR3 is CASSRQSSYNSPLHF. CDR3 sequence (DNA): TGTGCCAGCAGTCGACAGAGCTCCTATAATTCACCCCTCCACTTT.

The chain is built from TRBV3-1 and TRBJ2-2; D perhaps matches TRBD2 (6 bases). CDR1 and CDR2 from the germline V gene are LGHDT and YNNKEL (reference sequence). The CDR3 is made up of 16 amino acids. V lost 1 base, J lost 0 bases, and 9 bases lay in between. The CDR3 nucleotides read TGTGCCAGCAGCCAAGTGCGGGGAACGAACACCGGGGAGCTGTTTTTT. It yields the protein CASSQVRGTNTGELFF.

This chain connects TRBV4-3 to TRBJ2-3; D call uncertain. V gave up 0 bases and J gave up 6 bases, with 4 bases separating them. The germline V gene has CDR1 LGHNA and CDR2 YSLEER. This CDR3 is 12 amino acids long. The CDR3 bases are TGCGCCAGCAGCCAAGAAGGCGATACGCAGTATTTT. This gives the protein CASSQEGDTQYF.

This clonotype was detected a few times. The genes are TRBV20-1 and TRBJ2-2; 7 bases are shared with TRBD1. In germline, CDR1 is DFQATT, CDR2 SNEGSKA (reference sequence). The CDR3 extends over 14 amino acids. Unmatched junction bases numbered 7, after V lost 3 bases and J lost 6 bases. CDR3 amino acids: CSARNLQGPGELFF. CDR3 nucleotides: TGCAGTGCTAGGAACCTACAGGGGCCCGGGGAGCTGTTTTTT.

In this sample, this clonotype turned up many times. The rearrangement uses TRBV19 and TRBJ2-5; D remains ambiguous. This CDR3 has 11 residues. Trimming pared 6 bases from V and 2 bases from J, leaving 4 bases between. Germline CDR1 is LNHDA and CDR2 is SQIVND (reference sequence). The CDR3 sequence is CASRRQETQYF. The CDR3 DNA reads TGTGCCAGTAGGAGGCAAGAGACCCAGTACTTC.

This clonotype was observed a few times. The chain combines TRBV7-9 with TRBJ2-7; a weak D match, TRBD1 (6 bases). The CDR3 loop spans 13 amino acids. Germline loops: CDR1 SEHNR, CDR2 FQNEAQ (reference sequence). V dropped 1 base and J dropped 6 bases, with 10 bases sitting between them. In nucleotides, the CDR3 is TGTGCCAGCAGCTTAGGTATAGGGGGCGAGCAGTACTTC. As protein: CASSLGIGGEQYF.

V and J are TRBV10-3 and TRBJ2-3; TRBD1 matches 12 bases. Germline CDR1 ENHRY, CDR2 SYGVKD. The J segment lost 0 bases and the V segment lost 6 bases, leaving 7 bases of the junction unmatched. The CDR3 loop spans 17 amino acids. The CDR3 coding sequence is TGTGCCATCAGGCCGGGACAGGGGGCCGGGAGCACAGATACGCAGTATTTT. Translated, it gives CAIRPGQGAGSTDTQYF.

Only a few counts were recorded for this clonotype. The genes are TRBV12-3 or TRBV12-4 and TRBJ2-6; D is tentatively TRBD1 or TRBD2 (6 bases each). The CDR3 spans 15 residues. The V end was cut by 6 bases, the J end by 4 bases, with 13 bases between. The CDR3 is CASRMGGTGANVLTF. CDR3 nucleotides: TGTGCCAGCAGGATGGGGGGCACAGGGGCCAACGTCCTGACTTTC.

Note on this clonotype: A much larger clonotype is one base distant, so this may be a read error. The J gene is TRBJ2-5, the V gene TRBV5-1, with a tentative D call TRBD2 (7 bases). This CDR3 is built from 14 residues. With 4 bases removed from V and 4 bases from J, the gap between germline ends came to 14 bases. Germline assignment: CDR1 SGHRS and CDR2 YFSETQ. This CDR3 is CASSARGGRETQYF. DNA of the CDR3: TGCGCCAGCAGCGCAAGGGGGGGGCGAGAGACCCAGTACTTC. Using reference TRBV5-1 and TRBJ2-5 for the parts outside the CDR3, the full variable domain is KAGVTQTPRYLIKTRGQQVTLSCSPISGHRSVSWYQQTPGQGLQFLFEYFSETQRNKGNFPGRFSGRQFSNSRSEMNVSTLELGDSALYLCASSARGGRETQYFGPGTRLLVL.

This clonotype was seen at least ten times. The CDR3 region has the DNA TGCGCCAGCAGCTTGGGAGGGGGACCCACCGGTACGCAGTATTTT. Its protein product is CASSLGGGPTGTQYF. The chain links TRBV5-1 to TRBJ2-3; possible D gene TRBD1, 6 bases. The V gene lost 0 bases and the J gene lost 8 bases, with 16 bases spanning the gap. Germline CDR1 SGHRS, CDR2 YFSETQ. CDR3 size: 15 residues.

In this sample, this clonotype turned up a few times. The chain uses TRBV7-6 and TRBJ2-3; 7 nucleotides match TRBD2. V gave up 5 bases and J gave up 7 bases; unmatched junction bases: 12. This CDR3 has 15 amino acids. Germline values: CDR1 SGHVS, CDR2 FNYEAQ. The CDR3 DNA reads TGTGCCAGCAGCCGAGCGGGACCAGGGAGAAATACGCAGTATTTT. It yields the protein CASSRAGPGRNTQYF.

V usage is TRBV24-1 and J usage is TRBJ2-1, with 10 bases matching TRBD2. J lost 6 bases, V lost 12 bases, and 10 bases had no gene match. CDR3 length: 14 amino acids. Germline V lookup: CDR1 KGHDR, CDR2 SFDVKD. CDR3 bases: TGTGCCGTCGAAGCGGGGGGGCCTTCCAATGAGCAGTTCTTC. This encodes CAVEAGGPSNEQFF.

This clonotype was seen many times. The chain couples TRBV12-3 or TRBV12-4 to TRBJ2-3; tentative D call: TRBD1 (6 bases). The CDR3 is 18 amino acids. Trimming took off 4 bases at V and 0 bases at J, with 20 bases between the two ends. The CDR3 DNA reads as TGTGCCAGCAGTTCCCCGGTCCAGGGGTCCTCTAGCACAGATACGCAGTATTTT. The encoded protein is CASSSPVQGSSSTDTQYF.

This clonotype was observed a few times. CDR3: CASSFRHLGNTIYF. The CDR3 DNA follows: TGTGCCAGCAGTTTTCGACACCTTGGAAACACCATATATTTT. The J gene is TRBJ1-3, the V gene TRBV6-5; D gene uncertain. CDR1 is MNHEY, CDR2 SVGAGI, per germline. The CDR3 sequence is 14 residues long. V shed 4 bases and J shed 3 bases, with 10 bases lying between them.

V usage is TRBV7-2 and J usage is TRBJ1-2, with 7 bases fitting TRBD1. Germline-derived CDR1 and CDR2 are SGHTA and FQGNSA. CDR3 length: 15 residues. After removal of 3 bases from V and 4 bases from J, the junction contained 8 bases not matched to a gene. The CDR3 spells CASSFSTGTAYGYTF. CDR3 DNA sequence: TGTGCCAGCAGCTTCTCAACCGGGACAGCCTATGGCTACACCTTC.